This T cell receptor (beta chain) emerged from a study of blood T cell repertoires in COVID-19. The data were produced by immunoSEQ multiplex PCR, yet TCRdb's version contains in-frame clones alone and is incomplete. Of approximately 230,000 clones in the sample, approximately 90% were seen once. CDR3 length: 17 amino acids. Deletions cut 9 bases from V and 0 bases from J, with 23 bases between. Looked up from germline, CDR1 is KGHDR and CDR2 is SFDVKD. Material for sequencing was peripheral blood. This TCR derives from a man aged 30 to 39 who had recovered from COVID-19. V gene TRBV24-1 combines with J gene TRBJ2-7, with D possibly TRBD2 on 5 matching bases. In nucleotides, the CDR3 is TGTGCCACCGCGGGCTCGCTACTTGACGGAAACTCCTACGAGCAGTACTTC. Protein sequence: CATAGSLLDGNSYEQYF.